What follows are 15 T cell receptor beta chains derived from one specimen sequenced in a study of OX40 agonist ivuxolimab in advanced cancers. TCRdb's copy holds only in-frame clones and misses some; the assay was immunoSEQ multiplex PCR. This sample has under 95,000 clones, with 87% found just once. Sequenced here: CD4+ or CD8+ T cells sorted from blood, sampled in a trial of the OX40 agonist ivuxolimab. The source is an adult with an advanced solid tumor such as melanoma, head and neck, liver or kidney cancer.

The chain uses TRBV19 and TRBJ1-1; D unclear. V lost 7 bases and J 0 bases, leaving 9 bases between the germline ends. Germline loops: CDR1 LNHDA, CDR2 SQIVND (reference sequence). The CDR3 length is 13 residues. CDR3 DNA: TGTGCCAGTATTGGTGACATGAACACTGAAGCTTTCTTT. Translating it yields CASIGDMNTEAFF.

The chain has TRBV7-9 and TRBJ1-1, with D possibly being TRBD1 (5 bases). CDR3 length: 13 amino acids. The ends were cut back, 5 bases at V and 11 bases at J, with 18 bases in the middle. Germline V gene data show CDR1 as SEHNR and CDR2 as FQNEAQ (reference sequence). Here the CDR3 DNA reads TGTGCCAGCAGCCTAGGAGAGGGGAGACGGGCTTTCTTT. This encodes CASSLGEGRRAFF.

This rearrangement joins TRBV4-1 to TRBJ2-1, with 8 bases that match TRBD2. The V gene end was trimmed by 0 bases and the J gene end by 11 bases; junction bases not matched to a gene: 6. The germline CDR1 and CDR2 sequences are MGHRA and YSYEKL. The CDR3 totals 14 residues. Here the CDR3 reads CASSQDSTSGKQFF. The CDR3, as DNA: TGCGCCAGCAGCCAAGATTCTACTAGCGGTAAGCAGTTCTTC.

The rearrangement joins TRBV28 to TRBJ1-5; D ambiguous. The germline V and J ends were trimmed by 6 bases and 6 bases, with 9 bases remaining between them. Germline V lookup: CDR1 MDHEN, CDR2 SYDVKM. The CDR3 totals 12 residues. CDR3 DNA: TGTGCCAGCAGACTGCAAGGTCAGCCCCAGCATTTT. Translation gives CASRLQGQPQHF.

The chain carries TRBV6-1 and TRBJ2-6, with unresolved D. Germline-derived CDR1 and CDR2 are MNHNS and SASEGT. The CDR3 contains 15 residues. V was pared by 5 bases and J by 5 bases, with 13 bases between. Here the CDR3 DNA reads TGTGCCAGCAGTTCCAGGTCCACACGGGCCAACGTCCTGACTTTC. Its protein product is CASSSRSTRANVLTF.

J is TRBJ1-3 and V is TRBV4-3; a weak D match, TRBD1 (6 bases). V gave up 1 base and J gave up 8 bases, with 9 bases separating them. The CDR3 extends over 13 amino acids. Germline CDR1 LGHNA, CDR2 YSLEER. CDR3 DNA sequence: TGCGCCAGCAGCCAAGCCTCAGGGGACACCATATATTTT. Protein product: CASSQASGDTIYF.

This chain joins TRBV29-1 and TRBJ2-7; D gene uncertain. Germline CDR1 is SQVTM and CDR2 is ANQGSEA. The CDR3 contains 11 residues. Trimming pared 4 bases from V and 5 bases from J, leaving 9 bases between. This CDR3 reads CSVGKGDEQYF. The CDR3 bases are TGCAGCGTTGGCAAAGGAGACGAGCAGTACTTC.

The V gene is TRBV11-2, the J gene TRBJ2-1, with 11 nucleotides matching TRBD2. The V and J ends lost 2 bases and 6 bases, in that order; junction bases with no gene match: 12. CDR1 SGHAT and CDR2 FQNNGV come from the germline V gene. The CDR3 extends over 18 amino acids. Here the CDR3 DNA reads TGTGCCAGCAGCTTAAGGGGGCTAGCGGGAGGCAAGGCCAATGAGCAGTTCTTC. Translated, it gives CASSLRGLAGGKANEQFF.

The V call is TRBV5-1, the J call TRBJ1-1; TRBD1 matches 8 bases. CDR3 length: 15 residues. From germline, CDR1 is SGHRS and CDR2 YFSETQ. V lost 4 bases to trimming and J lost 4 bases; unmatched junction nucleotides: 9. This chain's CDR3 is CASSRLPTGATEAFF. As DNA, the CDR3 is TGCGCCAGCAGCCGATTACCGACAGGGGCCACTGAAGCTTTCTTT.

Notes on this clone: This sample also contains other DNA sequences that code for the same CDR3. The chain recombines TRBV28 with TRBJ1-1; no clear D gene. The V end was cut by 3 bases, the J end by 0 bases, with 8 bases between. The CDR3 spans 14 residues. Looked up from germline, CDR1 is MDHEN and CDR2 is SYDVKM. In nucleotides, the CDR3 is TGTGCCAGCAGTTTTTACAAGATGAACACTGAAGCTTTCTTT. It is translated as CASSFYKMNTEAFF.

This clone was recorded a few times. This rearrangement joins TRBV7-9 to TRBJ2-7, with 10 nucleotides matching TRBD1. The CDR3 has 15 amino acids. CDR1 and CDR2 (germline): SEHNR, FQNEAQ (reference sequence). V lost 5 bases, J lost 1 base, and 5 bases stayed unmatched. As DNA, the CDR3 is TGTGCCAGCAGCCACGTGGGACAGGGGTCCTACGAGCAGTACTTC. Translated: CASSHVGQGSYEQYF. Full variable domain (outside the CDR3, taken from reference TRBV7-9 and TRBJ2-7): DTGVSQNPRHKITKRGQNVTFRCDPISEHNRLYWYRQTLGQGPEFLTYFQNEAQLEKSRLLSDRFSAERPKGSFSTLEIQRTEQGDSAMYLCASSHVGQGSYEQYFGPGTRLTVT.

As regards this clone: The junction and the germline gene differ at one end; a read error may be behind it. V and J are TRBV10-3 and TRBJ2-3, with 8 bases aligning to TRBD2. The CDR3 extends over 13 amino acids. Per germline, CDR1 ENHRY and CDR2 SYGVKD. As DNA, the CDR3 is TGTGCCATCAGTGACCCAGCGGGGGCAACCGGGGATTTT. Its translation is CAISDPAGATGDF.

This rearrangement joins TRBV10-1 to TRBJ1-3; D call uncertain. This CDR3 has 13 amino acids. The V end lost 7 bases, the J end lost 0 bases, and 7 bases lay between the germline ends. Germline V gives CDR1 WNHNN, CDR2 SYGVQD (reference sequence). The CDR3 bases are TGCGCCAGCACTAACAGCTCTGGAAACACCATATATTTT. It is translated as CASTNSSGNTIYF.

This sequence joins TRBV7-3 and TRBJ2-1; D unclear. This CDR3 region has 15 residues. Trimming cost V 1 base and J 8 bases, with 15 bases left between them. Germline V CDR1 and CDR2: SGHTA, FQGTGA. The CDR3 is CASSLRRSSTDEQFF. CDR3 DNA: TGTGCCAGCAGCTTAAGGCGGAGTTCTACCGATGAGCAGTTCTTC.

The chain recombines TRBV30 with TRBJ2-2; perhaps TRBD1 as D (5 bases). V dropped 0 bases and J dropped 3 bases, with 11 bases sitting between them. The CDR3 is 15 amino acids. Per germline, CDR1 GTSNPN and CDR2 SVGIG (reference sequence). In DNA form, the CDR3 reads TGTGCCTGGAGTGTATGGGGCCCTGACACCGGGGAGCTGTTTTTT. Protein sequence: CAWSVWGPDTGELFF.